Listed below are T cell receptor beta chains from one sample, sequenced in a study of metastatic and nonmetastatic thyroid tumors. TCRdb reprocessed the PCR reads via MiXCR. The sample includes 50,000 to 70,000 clones, approximately 4.1% seen only once; the top ten take 20% to 25%. The specimen sequenced was blood. All receptors come from a female donor with papillary thyroid cancer or a benign thyroid nodule (not recorded which). Some clones in this sample may be carry-over from other donors' samples. The CDR3 runs from the conserved cysteine through the conserved F or W. Each record gives: CDR3 DNA, CDR3 protein, J gene, V gene, D gene, clone size. A D gene is named only where the DNA matches it firmly. Rows give clone size only sometimes, using once, few, many, or a class for an expanded clone.

CDR3nt: TGTGCCAGCAGTCGACTAGCGGGTTACTCCTACAATGAGCAGTTCTTC; CDR3aa: CASSRLAGYSYNEQFF; j_gene: TRBJ2-1; v_gene: TRBV6-2/TRBV6-3; d_gene: TRBD2; abundance: .
CDR3nt: TGTGCCAGCACTGACGGATGGCAGAATGGCTACACCTTC; CDR3aa: CASTDGWQNGYTF; j_gene: TRBJ1-2; v_gene: TRBV19; d_gene: .; abundance: many
CDR3nt: TGTGCCAGCAGCTTGGGAGGGAGGGGTGGCTACACCTTC; CDR3aa: CASSLGGRGGYTF; j_gene: TRBJ1-2; v_gene: TRBV27; d_gene: .; abundance: many
CDR3nt: TGTGCCAGCAGCCCCCCACTAGCGGGAGCCTCCTACGAGCAGTACTTC; CDR3aa: CASSPPLAGASYEQYF; j_gene: TRBJ2-7; v_gene: TRBV5-6; d_gene: TRBD2; abundance: many
CDR3nt: TGTGCCAGCAGTACGAGGAGGGAACGCGGTCAGCCCCAGCATTTT; CDR3aa: CASSTRRERGQPQHF; j_gene: TRBJ1-5; v_gene: TRBV28; d_gene: .; abundance: .
CDR3nt: TGTGCCAGTAGTCCTCAGGGGACTCCCTATGGCTACACCTTC; CDR3aa: CASSPQGTPYGYTF; j_gene: TRBJ1-2; v_gene: TRBV19; d_gene: .; abundance: few
CDR3nt: TGTGCCATCAGTGGGACAGGGGGCGCAGCCTACGAGCAGTACTTC; CDR3aa: CAISGTGGAAYEQYF; j_gene: TRBJ2-7; v_gene: TRBV10-3; d_gene: TRBD1; abundance: many
CDR3nt: TGTGCCAGCAGCGTAGGTATCGGCTCCTACGAGCAGTACTTC; CDR3aa: CASSVGIGSYEQYF; j_gene: TRBJ2-7; v_gene: TRBV9; d_gene: .; abundance: .
CDR3nt: TGTGCCAGTAGTCCCCAAAGGGACTTTGGCACTGAAGCTTTCTTT; CDR3aa: CASSPQRDFGTEAFF; j_gene: TRBJ1-1; v_gene: TRBV19; d_gene: .; abundance: few
CDR3nt: TGTGCCAGCAGTTTACCGGGACAGCTGAACACTGAAGCTTTCTTT; CDR3aa: CASSLPGQLNTEAFF; j_gene: TRBJ1-1; v_gene: TRBV28; d_gene: TRBD1; abundance: few
CDR3nt: TGTGCCAGCAGCCCTAACAGGGAGGAGACCCAGTACTTC; CDR3aa: CASSPNREETQYF; j_gene: TRBJ2-5; v_gene: TRBV2; d_gene: .; abundance: many
CDR3nt: TGTGCCAGCAGTGTTCAAGCGGGAGGGCCAGGGGATACGCAGTATTTT; CDR3aa: CASSVQAGGPGDTQYF; j_gene: TRBJ2-3; v_gene: TRBV6-1; d_gene: TRBD2; abundance: .
CDR3nt: TGTGCCAGCAGGAAAATCGATGAGCAGTTCTTC; CDR3aa: CASRKIDEQFF; j_gene: TRBJ2-1; v_gene: TRBV25-1; d_gene: .; abundance: few
CDR3nt: .; CDR3aa: CASRWGQGASNTEASF; j_gene: TRBJ1-1; v_gene: TRBV12-3/TRBV12-4; d_gene: .; abundance: many
CDR3nt: TGTGCCAGCAGTTACCCCACTGTACCGTCCTACAATGGGCAGTTCTTC; CDR3aa: CASSYPTVPSYNGQFF; j_gene: TRBJ2-1; v_gene: TRBV5-4; d_gene: .; abundance: .
CDR3nt: TGTGCCAGCAGCCAAGTAGGCGACCGGGACGGCCGATACGAGCAGTACTTC; CDR3aa: CASSQVGDRDGRYEQYF; j_gene: TRBJ2-7; v_gene: TRBV3-1; d_gene: .; abundance: many
CDR3nt: TGTGCCAGCACTGCGGGCAGGGGGCGGGACGGAGAGCTGTTTTTT; CDR3aa: CASTAGRGRDGELFF; j_gene: TRBJ2-2; v_gene: TRBV6-1; d_gene: TRBD1; abundance: .
CDR3nt: TGTGCCTCTAGGCGGAGGGACAGGGTAGGGAATGAGCAGTTCTTC; CDR3aa: CASRRRDRVGNEQFF; j_gene: TRBJ2-1; v_gene: TRBV30; d_gene: TRBD1; abundance: many
CDR3nt: TGTGCCAGCTCCCGGACTAGCGGAGTCTACGAGCAGTACTTC; CDR3aa: CASSRTSGVYEQYF; j_gene: TRBJ2-7; v_gene: TRBV27; d_gene: TRBD2; abundance: .
CDR3nt: TGCGCCAGCAGCCAAGAAACTCGAGCCTCCTACGAGCAGTACTTC; CDR3aa: CASSQETRASYEQYF; j_gene: TRBJ2-7; v_gene: TRBV4-1; d_gene: .; abundance: many
CDR3nt: TGTGCCAGCTCACCGGTCGGCGGGTGGGACTATGGCTACACCTTC; CDR3aa: CASSPVGGWDYGYTF; j_gene: TRBJ1-2; v_gene: TRBV18; d_gene: .; abundance: many
CDR3nt: TGCGCCAGCACCTCCTTACCCAGGGGGCGGAATTCACCCCTCCACTTT; CDR3aa: CASTSLPRGRNSPLHF; j_gene: TRBJ1-6; v_gene: TRBV4-1; d_gene: TRBD1; abundance: many
CDR3nt: TGTGCCACCAGCAGAGGGACTAGCGGGACAGAGACCCAGTACTTC; CDR3aa: CATSRGTSGTETQYF; j_gene: TRBJ2-5; v_gene: TRBV15; d_gene: TRBD2; abundance: few
CDR3nt: TGTGCCAGTAGTGTTACAGGGGCCGCAGCCAATGAGCAGTTCTTC; CDR3aa: CASSVTGAAANEQFF; j_gene: TRBJ2-1; v_gene: TRBV19; d_gene: TRBD1; abundance: once
CDR3nt: TGTGCCACCCGGGACAGGGGGCACGGGGAGCTGTTTTTT; CDR3aa: CATRDRGHGELFF; j_gene: TRBJ2-2; v_gene: TRBV24-1; d_gene: TRBD1; abundance: few
CDR3nt: TGTGCCAGCAGCTTAGGGACCGGCAGCACACTCTCTGGAAACACCATATATTTT; CDR3aa: CASSLGTGSTLSGNTIYF; j_gene: TRBJ1-3; v_gene: TRBV11-2; d_gene: .; abundance: many
CDR3nt: TGCAGTGCTCTAATTACCAAGGGAGGGACTGAAGCTTTCTTT; CDR3aa: CSALITKGGTEAFF; j_gene: TRBJ1-1; v_gene: TRBV20-1; d_gene: .; abundance: many
CDR3nt: TGTGCCAGCAGTCCAACACAGGGGGCGCAGGAAAAACTGTTTTTT; CDR3aa: CASSPTQGAQEKLFF; j_gene: TRBJ1-4; v_gene: TRBV6-1; d_gene: TRBD1; abundance: many
CDR3nt: TGTGCCAGCAGTTACAAGGGGGGCGGGGACTACGAGCAGTACTTC; CDR3aa: CASSYKGGGDYEQYF; j_gene: TRBJ2-7; v_gene: TRBV6-5; d_gene: .; abundance: medium-sized
CDR3nt: TGTGCCAGCAGCTCCCCGGGACACATTAATCAGCCCCAGCATTTT; CDR3aa: CASSSPGHINQPQHF; j_gene: TRBJ1-5; v_gene: TRBV28; d_gene: .; abundance: medium-sized
CDR3nt: TGTGCCAGCAGTGAACTAACAAATAATTCACCCCTCCACTTT; CDR3aa: CASSELTNNSPLHF; j_gene: TRBJ1-6; v_gene: TRBV6-1; d_gene: .; abundance: few
CDR3nt: TGTGCCAGTAGTATCACAGGGCGGTTCCCCTACAATGAGCAGTTCTTC; CDR3aa: CASSITGRFPYNEQFF; j_gene: TRBJ2-1; v_gene: TRBV19; d_gene: .; abundance: .
CDR3nt: TGTGCCAGCAATCAGGGGAATGGCTACACCTTC; CDR3aa: CASNQGNGYTF; j_gene: TRBJ1-2; v_gene: TRBV12-3/TRBV12-4; d_gene: .; abundance: many
CDR3nt: TGTGACACCAGTGATTACGGGAAAGGAAGCCTGGATGAGCAGTTCTTC; CDR3aa: CDTSDYGKGSLDEQFF; j_gene: TRBJ2-1; v_gene: TRBV24-1; d_gene: .; abundance: .
CDR3nt: TGTGCCAGTAGTATGAAGGGACTAGCCGCAGACACGCAGTATTTT; CDR3aa: CASSMKGLAADTQYF; j_gene: TRBJ2-3; v_gene: TRBV19; d_gene: TRBD2; abundance: .
CDR3nt: TGCGCCAGCAGCTTGGAGGTAGCGGGGTCGGATGAGCAGTTCTTC; CDR3aa: CASSLEVAGSDEQFF; j_gene: TRBJ2-1; v_gene: TRBV5-1; d_gene: TRBD2; abundance: many
CDR3nt: TGTGCCAGCATGGGTATAGTGAACACTGAAGCTTTCTTT; CDR3aa: CASMGIVNTEAFF; j_gene: TRBJ1-1; v_gene: TRBV6-1; d_gene: .; abundance: many
CDR3nt: TGTGCCAGCAGTTTAATTAGCGGGGGCGGAGATACGCAGTATTTT; CDR3aa: CASSLISGGGDTQYF; j_gene: TRBJ2-3; v_gene: TRBV27; d_gene: TRBD2; abundance: .
CDR3nt: TGCGCCAGCAGTCGGAATTTGAACACCGGGGAGCTGTTTTTT; CDR3aa: CASSRNLNTGELFF; j_gene: TRBJ2-2; v_gene: TRBV5-1; d_gene: .; abundance: many
CDR3nt: TGTGCCAGCTCACCACCAGGACTAGCGGGTTACAATGAGCAGTTCTTC; CDR3aa: CASSPPGLAGYNEQFF; j_gene: TRBJ2-1; v_gene: TRBV18; d_gene: TRBD2; abundance: many
CDR3nt: TGTGCCAGCAGTTACTCGTCCAGGGGGACCTACGAGCAGTACTTC; CDR3aa: CASSYSSRGTYEQYF; j_gene: TRBJ2-7; v_gene: TRBV6-5; d_gene: TRBD1; abundance: many
CDR3nt: TGTGCCAGCAGTTACTTCCGGGACAGGGGATACGAGCAGTACTTC; CDR3aa: CASSYFRDRGYEQYF; j_gene: TRBJ2-7; v_gene: TRBV6-9; d_gene: TRBD1; abundance: few
CDR3nt: TGTGCCAGTAGTATGGCGAGGAGGGGCACAGATACGCAGTATTTT; CDR3aa: CASSMARRGTDTQYF; j_gene: TRBJ2-3; v_gene: TRBV19; d_gene: .; abundance: many
CDR3nt: TGTGCCAGCAGCAGGACAAGTCCCTACGAGCAGTACTTC; CDR3aa: CASSRTSPYEQYF; j_gene: TRBJ2-7; v_gene: TRBV28; d_gene: .; abundance: many
CDR3nt: TGCAGTGCTAGAGCTGGGGGAGACGAGCAGTACTTC; CDR3aa: CSARAGGDEQYF; j_gene: TRBJ2-7; v_gene: TRBV20-1; d_gene: .; abundance: many
CDR3nt: TGTGCCAGCAGTCGACAGGGGAACACCGGCAACGAGCAGTACTTC; CDR3aa: CASSRQGNTGNEQYF; j_gene: TRBJ2-7; v_gene: TRBV6-1; d_gene: TRBD1; abundance: .
CDR3nt: TGTGCCAGCAGACCAGGACAGGGTTCCGTCTACGAGCAGTACTTC; CDR3aa: CASRPGQGSVYEQYF; j_gene: TRBJ2-7; v_gene: TRBV6-4; d_gene: TRBD1; abundance: .
CDR3nt: TGTGCCAGCAGTTTACTGAGCTTGACCAAGCATGGCTACACCTTC; CDR3aa: CASSLLSLTKHGYTF; j_gene: TRBJ1-2; v_gene: TRBV12-3/TRBV12-4; d_gene: .; abundance: few
CDR3nt: TGCGCCAGCAGCCGATTGGGCCTGGTCCCGACTTGGGAGCAGTACTTC; CDR3aa: CASSRLGLVPTWEQYF; j_gene: TRBJ2-7; v_gene: TRBV4-1; d_gene: .; abundance: .
CDR3nt: TGCAGTGCCAACATTACCGGGGCGAGCAATCAGCCCCAGCATTTT; CDR3aa: CSANITGASNQPQHF; j_gene: TRBJ1-5; v_gene: TRBV20-1; d_gene: .; abundance: .
CDR3nt: TGCAGTGCTAGAAAAGGGTCCAATAGCTACGAGCAGTACTTC; CDR3aa: CSARKGSNSYEQYF; j_gene: TRBJ2-7; v_gene: TRBV20-1; d_gene: .; abundance: few
CDR3nt: TGTGCCTGGAGTTTCGGACAGGTCTACGAGCAGTACTTC; CDR3aa: CAWSFGQVYEQYF; j_gene: TRBJ2-7; v_gene: TRBV30; d_gene: TRBD1; abundance: many
CDR3nt: TGTGCCAGCAGCCTTGTCTGGCGGGAGTCCCCGGAGACCCAGTACTTC; CDR3aa: CASSLVWRESPETQYF; j_gene: TRBJ2-5; v_gene: TRBV3-1; d_gene: TRBD2; abundance: many